The clone carrying this T cell receptor beta chain was detected only a few times. Its antigen is not known. MiXCR was run by TCRdb on the 5' RACE reads, yielding one entry per CDR3 protein. The sample records 80,000 to 130,000 distinct CDR3 sequences, over 8.5% being singletons. This entry comes from a study of T-cell memory formation after mild COVID-19. About the research overall: For the most part, TCR clusters were specific to one donor. Overall study findings and caveats: Clones that shrank (day 15 to 85) were balanced CD4/CD8, whereas later expanders leaned CD4+. Researchers found some responding clones in pre-infection memory, a sign that cross-reactive memory joined.

This TCR was sampled from a young man who had mild COVID-19 (a few samples of this study predate the infection). Cell type and time point are not known. Sample: PBMCs or a T cell subset sorted from them (not recorded which).

The CDR3 DNA is TGTGCCAGCAGGCACCGGGACGGACAAGAGACCCAGTACTTC. It specifies CASRHRDGQETQYF. The genes are TRBV7-9 and TRBJ2-5; tentatively, D is TRBD1 or TRBD2 (5 bases each). Germline CDR1 reads SEHNR; CDR2 reads FQNEAQ (reference sequence). The CDR3 extends over 14 amino acids. V lost 6 bases, J lost 2 bases, and 13 bases lay in between.